The 32 T cell receptor beta chains given below trace back to one sample, sequenced in a study of shared clonotypes between healthy human individuals. The assay was immunoSEQ multiplex PCR, and TCRdb's table has in-frame clones only and misses some. The sample includes approximately 470,000 clones, over 75% of them seen just once. The sample comprised PBMCs. All receptors derive from a woman between 40 and 50 years old in good health. Some clones in this sample may be carry-over from other donors' samples.

The rearrangement uses TRBV5-4 and TRBJ2-3, with D tentatively TRBD2 (6 bases). This CDR3 comprises 14 residues. Germline CDR1 is SGHNT and CDR2 is YYREEE (reference sequence). Trimming took 10 bases from V and 0 from J, leaving 15 bases between them. CDR3 amino acids: CAHSMRESTDTQYF. In DNA, the CDR3 is TGTGCCCACAGCATGCGGGAAAGCACAGATACGCAGTATTTT.

This clone was recorded only once. One base separates it from a far larger clone, so it is likely a read error. Other DNA sequences in the same sample also yield this CDR3. The V and J genes are TRBV29-1 and TRBJ2-5; perhaps TRBD2 as D (7 bases). There are 12 residues in the CDR3. The V gene's germline CDR1 is SQVTM and CDR2 ANQGSEA. Trimming stripped 2 bases from V and 8 bases from J, with 12 bases between. The CDR3 loop is CSVEQGRETQYF. CDR3 sequence (DNA): TGCAGCGTTGAACAGGGGAGGGAAACCCAGTACTTC.

This sequence joins TRBV7-3 and TRBJ1-2; the match to TRBD1 covers 10 bases. V trimming: 5 bases; J trimming: 4 bases; junction bases outside the gene matches: 7. CDR3 size: 15 residues. The germline V gene has CDR1 SGHTA and CDR2 FQGTGA. The CDR3 DNA sequence: TGTGCCAGCAGCGCGTGGGACAGGGGCCTCTATGGCTACACCTTC. It specifies CASSAWDRGLYGYTF.

The rearrangement uses TRBV5-1 and TRBJ2-3; 8 bases match TRBD1. Looked up from germline, CDR1 is SGHRS and CDR2 is YFSETQ. The V and J ends lost 4 bases and 2 bases, in that order; junction bases with no gene match: 6. The CDR3 runs 15 residues. Here the CDR3 reads CASSPQGASTDTQYF. CDR3 bases: TGCGCCAGCAGCCCCCAGGGGGCCTCCACAGATACGCAGTATTTT.

About this clone itself: A far larger clone is one base from this, pointing to a likely read error. This CDR3 is also generated by other DNA sequences in the sample. The rearrangement uses TRBV7-3 and TRBJ1-5; D is uncertain. Trimming removed 2 bases from V and 7 bases from J, with 12 bases in between. CDR1 is SGHTA and CDR2 is FQGTGA in the germline V gene. This CDR3 has 14 residues. The CDR3 spells CASSLLGRGQPQHF. In DNA, the CDR3 is TGTGCCAGCAGCTTATTGGGCCGCGGGCAGCCCCAGCATTTT.

On this clone itself: This likely came from a read error, as a far larger clone is one base away. The rearrangement links TRBV4-1 to TRBJ2-2, with D uncertain. Germline-derived CDR1 and CDR2 are MGHRA and YSYEKL. CDR3 length: 13 amino acids. The CDR3, as DNA: TGCGCCAGCGGCCAGAGTAACACCGGGGAGCTGTTTTTT. Translated, it gives CASGQSNTGELFF.

About this clone: A far bigger clonotype differs at one base, so this is likely a read error. The V gene is TRBV2, the J gene TRBJ1-5; D is unclear. The germline CDR1 and CDR2 sequences are SNHLY and FYNNEI. The V gene lost 8 bases and the J gene lost 3 bases, with 17 bases spanning the gap. The CDR3 has 15 residues. The chain's CDR3 is CASGDEVVYNQPQHF. CDR3 in DNA: TGTGCCAGCGGGGATGAAGTCGTCTACAATCAGCCCCAGCATTTT.

The chain is built from TRBV5-4 and TRBJ2-7, with 7 bases identical to TRBD2. Germline V CDR1 and CDR2: SGHNT, YYREEE (reference sequence). J was trimmed by 7 bases and V by 0 bases; bases with no gene match: 16. The CDR3 has 17 residues. The CDR3 here is CASSLGLSTSSPREQYF. The CDR3 DNA is TGTGCCAGCAGCTTGGGTTTGTCGACTAGCTCTCCCCGGGAGCAGTACTTC. Full variable domain (rest looked up from reference TRBV5-4 and TRBJ2-7): ETGVTQSPTHLIKTRGQQVTLRCSSQSGHNTVSWYQQALGQGPQFIFQYYREEENGRGNFPPRFSGLQFPNYSSELNVNALELDDSALYLCASSLGLSTSSPREQYFGPGTRLTVT.

The CDR3 reads CATSRDGAEETQYF. CDR3 DNA: TGTGCCACCAGCAGAGACGGAGCGGAAGAGACCCAGTACTTC. The J gene is TRBJ2-5, the V gene TRBV15; perhaps TRBD2 as D (5 bases). V was pared by 0 bases and J by 3 bases, with 8 bases between. This CDR3 is built from 14 residues. From germline, CDR1 is LNHNV and CDR2 YYDKDF (reference sequence).

This clone has just one count. The V and J genes are TRBV11-3 and TRBJ2-1, with D perhaps TRBD1 (6 bases). The CDR3 spans 13 residues. Trimming took off 5 bases at V and 6 bases at J, with 11 bases between the two ends. Germline V gene sequence: CDR1 SGHNT, CDR2 YENEEA. DNA for the CDR3: TGTGCCAGCAGCCCCACCAGGGGCAATGAGCAGTTCTTC. It codes for CASSPTRGNEQFF. The full variable domain, rest sourced from reference TRBV11-3 and TRBJ2-1, is EAGVVQSPRYKIIEKKQPVAFWCNPISGHNTLYWYLQNLGQGPELLIRYENEEAVDDSQLPKDRFSAERLKGVDSTLKIQPAELGDSAVYLCASSPTRGNEQFFGPGTRLTVL.

The chain joins TRBV10-3 to TRBJ1-1; D is uncertain. V dropped 0 bases and J dropped 4 bases, with 12 bases sitting between them. The CDR3 spans 15 residues. CDR1 and CDR2 (germline): ENHRY, SYGVKD. CDR3 bases: TGTGCCATCAGTGAGTCGAGTTTCGCCGCCACTGAAGCTTTCTTT. Protein sequence: CAISESSFAATEAFF.

This sequence joins TRBV14 and TRBJ1-1; D gene unclear. Germline V gene lookup returns CDR1 SGHDN and CDR2 FVKESK. V was pared by 4 bases and J by 5 bases, with 8 bases between. This CDR3 spans 12 amino acids. CDR3 amino acids: CASSPSGTEAFF. CDR3 bases: TGTGCCAGCAGCCCGAGTGGGACTGAAGCTTTCTTT.

The CDR3 nucleotides read TGTGCCAGCAGTCGTCCGGGACAGGGTTTCAATCAGCCCCAGCATTTT. Residues: CASSRPGQGFNQPQHF. The chain is built from TRBV7-8 and TRBJ1-5; 9 bases match TRBD1. Germline CDR1 SGHVS, CDR2 FQNEAQ. This CDR3 is built from 16 residues. V lost 6 bases to trimming and J lost 3 bases; unmatched junction nucleotides: 9.

Points on this clone: It is likely a read error: a sequence one base away is far more abundant. This same CDR3 is encoded by further DNA sequences in the sample. The V and J genes are TRBV30 and TRBJ1-5; tentative D call: TRBD1 (5 bases). Trimming left V 4 bases short and J 7 bases short, with 20 bases between. The CDR3 extends over 15 amino acids. Germline assignment: CDR1 GTSNPN and CDR2 SVGIG (reference sequence). CDR3 nucleotide sequence: TGTGCCTGGACTTCCCCGACCTGGAGGGGCCAGCCCCAGCATTTT. Amino acid sequence: CAWTSPTWRGQPQHF. Combining the CDR3 with reference TRBV30 and TRBJ1-5 gives the whole variable domain SQTIHQWPATLVQPVGSPLSLECTVEGTSNPNLYWYRQAAGRGLQLLFYSVGIGQISSEVPQNLSASRPQDRQFILSSKKLLLSDSGFYLCAWTSPTWRGQPQHFGDGTRLSIL.

This clone was seen at least ten times. Other nucleotide sequences from this sample produce the same CDR3. The chain recombines TRBV2 with TRBJ2-7; D not certain. The CDR3 is 13 residues long. Trimming took off 3 bases at V and 4 bases at J, with 10 bases between the two ends. Germline loops: CDR1 SNHLY, CDR2 FYNNEI. CDR3 region: CASSDRLLYEQYF. DNA of the CDR3: TGTGCCAGCAGTGATCGGCTATTATACGAGCAGTACTTC.

This chain joins TRBV4-2 and TRBJ1-5; no firm D call. Trimming took off 4 bases at V and 8 bases at J, with 15 bases between the two ends. CDR1 LGHNA and CDR2 YNFKEQ come from the germline V gene. This CDR3 comprises 14 residues. CDR3 coding DNA: TGTGCCAGCAGCCCCGCTCGTCAGGCGGAGCCCCAGCATTTT. This sequence encodes CASSPARQAEPQHF.

The rearrangement uses TRBV18 and TRBJ2-1, with D unclear. Per the germline V gene, CDR1 is KGHSH and CDR2 is LQKENI. CDR3 length: 12 amino acids. V was shortened by 8 bases and J by 10 bases, with 15 bases between the two germline ends. The CDR3 DNA follows: TGTGCCAGCCAGCCCCTGACACGGGAGCAGTTCTTC. As protein: CASQPLTREQFF.

This sequence joins TRBV2 and TRBJ1-5, with D maybe TRBD1 (6 bases). The germline V and J ends were trimmed by 5 bases and 1 base, with 12 bases remaining between them. The CDR3 has 15 residues. The germline gives CDR1 SNHLY, CDR2 FYNNEI. The CDR3 reads CASSLGGGSNQPQHF. Here the CDR3 DNA reads TGTGCCAGCAGTCTAGGGGGAGGCAGCAATCAGCCCCAGCATTTT. Based on the CDR3 plus reference TRBV2 and TRBJ1-5, the full variable domain is EPEVTQTPSHQVTQMGQEVILRCVPISNHLYFYWYRQILGQKVEFLVSFYNNEISEKSEIFDDQFSVERPDGSNFTLKIRSTKLEDSAMYFCASSLGGGSNQPQHFGDGTRLSIL.

This chain joins TRBV7-9 and TRBJ2-1, with TRBD1 matching over 7 bases. V dropped 4 bases and J dropped 4; count of bases not matched to a gene: 4. From germline, CDR1 is SEHNR and CDR2 FQNEAQ (reference sequence). The CDR3 extends over 14 amino acids. The CDR3 here is CASSSPGQYNEQFF. The CDR3 region has the DNA TGTGCCAGCAGCTCTCCGGGACAGTACAATGAGCAGTTCTTC.

This clone was observed a few times. A much bigger clone sits one base away, suggesting this may be a read error. The identical CDR3 is also encoded by other nucleotide sequences in the sample. V and J are TRBV11-2 and TRBJ2-7; D remains ambiguous. This CDR3 has 13 residues. CDR1 is SGHAT and CDR2 is FQNNGV in the germline V gene. The DNA of the CDR3 is TGCGCCAGCAGCTTATCCGGGTATGGCGAGCAGTACTTC. This sequence encodes CASSLSGYGEQYF.

The CDR3 coding sequence is TGTGCCAGCTCAATCGCGGGAGACGGAGAGACCCAGTACTTC. This encodes CASSIAGDGETQYF. The rearrangement links TRBV18 to TRBJ2-5; 7 nucleotides agree with TRBD2. CDR3 length equals 14 residues. The germline V gene has CDR1 KGHSH and CDR2 LQKENI. With V trimmed by 5 bases and J by 4 bases, 7 bases remained unmatched.

This clone was seen once. CDR3 loop: CASSLDADIQYF. CDR3 nucleotide sequence: TGTGCCAGCAGCTTAGATGCAGACATTCAGTACTTC. V usage is TRBV7-2 and J usage is TRBJ2-4; D is undetermined. CDR3 length: 12 amino acids. V lost 1 base to trimming and J lost 8 bases, with 6 bases between them. The germline gives CDR1 SGHTA, CDR2 FQGNSA.

The chain uses TRBV30 and TRBJ2-4, with D maybe TRBD1 (6 bases). The CDR3 has 13 residues. V was shortened by 0 bases and J by 6 bases, with 9 bases between the two germline ends. Looked up from germline, CDR1 is GTSNPN and CDR2 is SVGIG (reference sequence). For the CDR3, the DNA is TGTGCCTGGAGTGTGACAGGACGAAACATTCAGTACTTC. Amino acid sequence: CAWSVTGRNIQYF.

This clone turned up a few times. The rearrangement links TRBV6-1 to TRBJ1-5, with D perhaps TRBD1 (5 bases). The CDR3 is 12 amino acids. Germline V gene data show CDR1 as MNHNS and CDR2 as SASEGT. Trimming took 8 bases from V and 7 from J, leaving 12 bases between them. The CDR3, as DNA: TGTGCCAGCCTGTCCGGGGACCAGCCCCAGCATTTT. This encodes CASLSGDQPQHF.

Notes on this clone: A far larger clone is just one base off, so this is likely a read error. Additional DNA sequences in this sample encode the identical CDR3. V gene TRBV30 combines with J gene TRBJ1-1, with D possibly TRBD1 on 5 matching bases. Germline lookup yields CDR1 GTSNPN and CDR2 SVGIG (reference sequence). The CDR3 is 13 residues long. V was cut by 0 bases and J by 1 base, with 6 bases left in between. CDR3 sequence reads: CAWSVGGNTEAFF. DNA for the CDR3: TGTGCCTGGAGTGTTGGGGGGAACACTGAAGCTTTCTTT.

This clone was counted once. The V call is TRBV5-4, the J call TRBJ1-5; 9 bases match TRBD1. This CDR3 comprises 16 residues. Germline lookup yields CDR1 SGHNT and CDR2 YYREEE (reference sequence). Germline trimming cut 1 base from V and 5 bases from J; bases unmatched to any gene: 7. The CDR3 DNA reads TGTGCCAGCAGCTTGCAGGGACAGGGATTGGATCAGCCCCAGCATTTT. It encodes CASSLQGQGLDQPQHF.

With respect to this clone: A far larger clone is one nucleotide away, so this likely arose from a read error. Other DNA sequences in this specimen translate into the identical CDR3. The rearrangement links TRBV5-5 to TRBJ1-2; the D is unclear. The CDR3 runs to 14 residues. The germline V gene encodes CDR1 SGHKS and CDR2 YYEKEE (reference sequence). The CDR3 sequence: CASSLVVKNYGYTF. The CDR3 nucleotides read TGTGCCAGTAGCTTGGTGGTCAAAAACTATGGCTACACCTTC.

In DNA form, the CDR3 reads TGTGCCAGCAGCTTAGATCGTTATGACGAGCAGTACTTC. It translates to CASSLDRYDEQYF. This chain joins TRBV7-7 and TRBJ2-7; D uncertain. The ends were cut back, 1 base at V and 5 bases at J, with 9 bases in the middle. Germline lookup yields CDR1 SSHAT and CDR2 FNYEAQ (reference sequence). This CDR3 is built from 13 residues.

Note on this clone: A far more abundant clone sits one base away, making this likely a read error. This rearrangement joins TRBV29-1 to TRBJ2-1; 11 positions agree with TRBD2. V was clipped by 1 base and J by 3 bases; unmatched bases: 8. The length of the CDR3 is 17 residues. Germline values: CDR1 SQVTM, CDR2 ANQGSEA. The DNA for the CDR3 is TGCAGCGTTGAAGGGTTCACAGGGACTAGCGGCTACAATGAGCAGTTCTTC. Translated, it gives CSVEGFTGTSGYNEQFF.

V usage is TRBV10-1 and J usage is TRBJ2-7, with 10 bases lining up with TRBD2. Germline CDR1 is WNHNN and CDR2 is SYGVQD (reference sequence). There are 16 residues in the CDR3. The V segment lost 0 bases and the J segment 5 bases; nucleotides outside the gene matches: 7. CDR3 in DNA: TGCGCCAGCAGTGAGTCGAGTCTAGCGGGAGTTAACGAGCAGTACTTC. Translation: CASSESSLAGVNEQYF.

With regard to this clone: This is likely an artifact of a read error, given a far larger clone one base away. The chain has TRBV2 and TRBJ1-2; 8 bases are shared with TRBD1. Germline V gives CDR1 SNHLY, CDR2 FYNNEI. This CDR3 comprises 13 residues. V lost 5 bases, J lost 5 bases, and 4 bases stayed unmatched. In nucleotides, the CDR3 is TGTGCCAGCAGTCAGGGGGCCGAGTATGGCTACACCTTC. Protein sequence: CASSQGAEYGYTF.

V and J are TRBV5-1 and TRBJ2-1; TRBD1 agrees at 7 bases. The CDR3 extends over 13 amino acids. The J segment lost 8 bases and the V segment lost 0 bases, leaving 2 bases of the junction unmatched. Germline assignment: CDR1 SGHRS and CDR2 YFSETQ. The CDR3 DNA follows: TGCGCCAGCAGCTTGGGACAGGGCGATGAGCAGTTCTTC. Protein sequence: CASSLGQGDEQFF.